This T cell receptor (beta chain) was documented in a study of T cell changes during pregnancy in multiple sclerosis (dated by TCRdb to about 2019). The study in broad terms: In women with multiple sclerosis, the researchers looked at how the T cell repertoire shifted as pregnancy progressed.

About this clone: Its antigen remains undetermined. Per-base quality was not reported, and no clone a single base away is much larger than it.

Receptor amplification or capture employed the immunoSEQ multiplex PCR assay. TCRdb provides this immuneACCESS table in a form limited to in-frame rearrangements. Some clones are lacking; in checked studies, under half of them reflect an unresolved V gene, and why the rest are absent is not known. This sample is represented by around 70,000 clones; 91% of them were singletons. The ten top clones hold approximately 0.84% of the sample. The receptor comes from a female donor with multiple sclerosis, enrolled in a pregnancy study. The sequences come from peripheral blood, collected in the second trimester of pregnancy.

The DNA sequence is given as TGCGCCAGCAGCCAAGAAATGTGGCGGGGGCAGGACTATGGCTACACCTTC. The translation is CASSQEMWRGQDYGYTF. The chain uses TRBV4-3 and TRBJ1-2; matching of 6 bases hints at TRBD1 as the D gene. Spanning cysteine to phenylalanine, the CDR3 consists of 17 amino acids. The retained sequence is limited to the CDR3, 51 bases, with the frame set at the first base. V is pared back by 0 bases and J by 3 bases, with 17 bases lying between the germline termini. The germline V gene encodes CDR1 LGHNA and CDR2 YSLEER.